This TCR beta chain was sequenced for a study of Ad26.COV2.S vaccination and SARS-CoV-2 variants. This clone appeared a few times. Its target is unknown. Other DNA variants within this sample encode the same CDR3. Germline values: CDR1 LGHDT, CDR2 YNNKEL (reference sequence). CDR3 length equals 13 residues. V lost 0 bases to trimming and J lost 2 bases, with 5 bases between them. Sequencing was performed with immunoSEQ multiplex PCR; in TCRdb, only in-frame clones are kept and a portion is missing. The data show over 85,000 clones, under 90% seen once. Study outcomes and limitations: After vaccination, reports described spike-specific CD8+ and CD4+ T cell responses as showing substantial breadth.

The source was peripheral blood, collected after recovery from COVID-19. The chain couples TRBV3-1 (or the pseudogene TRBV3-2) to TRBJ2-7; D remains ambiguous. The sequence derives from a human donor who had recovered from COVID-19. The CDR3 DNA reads TGTGCCAGCAGCCAAGATGGGGCCTACGAGCAGTACTTC. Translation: CASSQDGAYEQYF.